This section outlines one TCR beta chain sequence together with its context. This record belongs to a study of shared clonotypes between healthy human individuals. In the authors' methods: With immunoSEQ giving junction-only sequences and no quality scores, filtering differed. Some clones are missing from TCRdb's copy, which holds only in-frame ones; the method was immunoSEQ multiplex PCR. From that table come the V and J calls and clone size; the DNA was used to work out D and trimming. The sample yields 2 million to 2.5 million clones, 80% to 95% seen once. The CDR3 has 13 amino acids. Trimming pared 5 bases from V and 6 bases from J, leaving 13 bases between. Per the germline V gene, CDR1 is MNHEY and CDR2 is SMNVEV (reference sequence). CD4+ cell separation produced CD45RA+ naive and CD45RA-negative memory subsets.

What was sequenced was naive CD4+ T cells from PBMCs. Stated subset: CD45RA+ positively selected. This chain uses TRBV27 with TRBJ1-2; no clear D gene. The origin of this receptor is a man younger than 30 in good health. Some clones in this sample may be carry-over from other donors' samples. CDR3 bases: TGTGCCAGCAGTGGACCCCTTTGGAATGGCTACACCTTC. Translated: CASSGPLWNGYTF.